The next 14 T cell receptor beta chains were all read from a single sample in a study of blood T cell repertoires in COVID-19. Profiled with immunoSEQ multiplex PCR; TCRdb holds only in-frame clones, not every one. The table has approximately 280,000 clones, roughly nine tenths seen once. Sequencing used PBMCs or T cells enriched from blood (not recorded which). Receptors originate from a woman under 30 who had recovered from COVID-19.

The gene calls are TRBV4-3 and TRBJ1-6; tentatively, D is TRBD1 (5 bases). Between the trimmed V and J ends, which lost 0 bases and 8 bases, there was a span of 14 bases. CDR3 size: 16 residues. The germline V gene has CDR1 LGHNA and CDR2 YSLEER. The CDR3 spells CASSQDRGGPDSPLHF. DNA for the CDR3: TGCGCCAGCAGCCAAGATCGGGGGGGACCGGATTCACCCCTCCACTTT.

The rearrangement links TRBV20-1 to TRBJ2-3; D is unresolved. Germline V gene lookup returns CDR1 DFQATT and CDR2 SNEGSKA (reference sequence). The CDR3 totals 16 residues. Trimming left V 3 bases short and J 0 bases short, with 16 bases between. CDR3 nucleotides: TGCAGTGCTAGTCCCGCCATGGAGCCTAGCACAGATACGCAGTATTTT. Translated, it gives CSASPAMEPSTDTQYF.

CDR3 in amino acids: CASRHGGVNEKLFF. CDR3 nucleotides: TGTGCCAGCAGGCACGGGGGGGTTAATGAAAAACTGTTTTTT. This chain links TRBV28 with TRBJ1-4; D may be TRBD1 (5 bases). The CDR3 sequence is 14 residues long. CDR1 is MDHEN and CDR2 is SYDVKM in the germline V gene. Between the trimmed V and J ends, which lost 6 bases and 4 bases, there was a span of 12 bases.

This rearrangement joins TRBV30 to TRBJ2-3; D not resolved. Looked up from germline, CDR1 is GTSNPN and CDR2 is SVGIG (reference sequence). Between the trimmed V and J ends, which lost 1 base and 6 bases, there was a span of 8 bases. The CDR3 length is 12 residues. CDR3 DNA sequence: TGTGCCTGGAGTGGGTCTACCGATACGCAGTATTTT. It is translated as CAWSGSTDTQYF.

In this sample, this clone turned up once. The chain is built from TRBV27 and TRBJ2-7, with 7 bases matching TRBD2. The V gene end was trimmed by 2 bases and the J gene end by 0 bases; junction bases not matched to a gene: 4. The V gene's germline CDR1 is MNHEY and CDR2 SMNVEV (reference sequence). The CDR3 extends over 15 amino acids. CDR3 nucleotides: TGTGCCAGCAGTTTACTGCGGGAGCGCTCCTACGAGCAGTACTTC. It codes for CASSLLRERSYEQYF.

The genes are TRBV9 and TRBJ1-2, with a tentative D call TRBD1 (5 bases). Trimming removed 0 bases from V and 8 bases from J, with 17 bases in between. Germline V gene data show CDR1 as SGDLS and CDR2 as YYNGEE. The CDR3 loop spans 15 amino acids. Written as DNA, the CDR3 is TGTGCCAGCAGCGTAGACCCTAGGGGAGGGTACGGCTACACCTTC. Its protein product is CASSVDPRGGYGYTF.

The chain combines TRBV6-6 with TRBJ2-7; 10 bases align to TRBD1. The germline V gene encodes CDR1 MNHNY and CDR2 SVGAGI (reference sequence). Losses at the gene ends were 6 bases for V and 2 bases for J; bases not matched to a gene: 10. The CDR3 spans 16 residues. The CDR3 protein is CASRPRQGAKPYEQYF. The CDR3 DNA reads TGTGCCAGCAGGCCTAGACAGGGGGCCAAGCCCTACGAGCAGTACTTC.

The chain recombines TRBV7-3 with TRBJ2-1, with 15 bases that match TRBD2. Germline lookup yields CDR1 SGHTA and CDR2 FQGTGA. The CDR3 contains 15 residues. The ends lost 5 bases at V and 8 bases at J; junction bases unmatched: 4. CDR3 bases: TGTGCCAGCAGCGGGACTAGCGGGAGGCTCTATGAGCAGTTCTTC. Translated, it gives CASSGTSGRLYEQFF. Looking up the rest from reference TRBV7-3 and TRBJ2-1 gives the full variable domain: GAGVSQTPSNKVTEKGKYVELRCDPISGHTALYWYRQSLGQGPEFLIYFQGTGAADDSGLPNDRFFAVRPEGSVSTLKIQRTERGDSAVYLCASSGTSGRLYEQFFGPGTRLTVL.

The V call is TRBV5-1, the J call TRBJ2-5, with D possibly matching TRBD1 (5 bases). Trimming cost V 0 bases and J 3 bases, with 9 bases left between them. CDR1 SGHRS and CDR2 YFSETQ come from the germline V gene. This CDR3 contains 14 residues. The CDR3 loop is CASSLGQLKETQYF. The CDR3 DNA reads as TGCGCCAGCAGCTTGGGACAGTTGAAAGAGACCCAGTACTTC.

The chain employs TRBV11-2 and TRBJ2-7; 9 nucleotides match TRBD1. This CDR3 comprises 14 residues. Unmatched junction bases numbered 4, after V lost 5 bases and J lost 2 bases. Germline V gene lookup returns CDR1 SGHAT and CDR2 FQNNGV. The DNA of the CDR3 is TGTGCCAGCAGCCAGGACAGGGGAGCCTACGAGCAGTACTTC. Translation gives CASSQDRGAYEQYF.

This clone has a handful of counts. The chain couples TRBV19 to TRBJ1-1; 7 bases match TRBD1. Looked up from germline, CDR1 is LNHDA and CDR2 is SQIVND (reference sequence). This CDR3 has 15 amino acids. V lost 5 bases, J lost 1 base, and 7 bases stayed unmatched. The CDR3 region has the DNA TGTGCCAGTAGTCCGATTGACAGGGCGAACACTGAAGCTTTCTTT. Protein product: CASSPIDRANTEAFF.

The J gene is TRBJ1-1, the V gene TRBV23-1; D unresolved. TRBV23-1 carries the ORF label, with uncertain function. Deletions cut 3 bases from V and 1 base from J, with 15 bases between. CDR3 length: 16 residues. The CDR3 DNA sequence: TGCGCCAGCAGTCACCGGCTACTGACTCGGAACACTGAAGCTTTCTTT. This codes for CASSHRLLTRNTEAFF.

V usage is TRBV6-2 or TRBV6-3 and J usage is TRBJ2-5; 11 bases align to TRBD1. J lost 9 bases, V lost 4 bases, and 4 bases had no gene match. The CDR3 is 13 residues long. Per the germline V gene, CDR1 is MNHEY and CDR2 is SVGEGT. CDR3 amino acids: CASSSGTGGPQYF. The CDR3 coding sequence is TGTGCCAGCAGTTCCGGGACAGGGGGTCCCCAGTACTTC.

The chain uses TRBV28 and TRBJ2-7; no definite D call. The CDR3 runs to 12 residues. Trimming removed 8 bases from V and 4 bases from J, with 12 bases in between. Germline V CDR1 and CDR2: MDHEN, SYDVKM. Here the CDR3 reads CASSILRYEQYF. CDR3 DNA: TGTGCCAGCTCGATCCTTCGGTACGAGCAGTACTTC.